These 24 T cell receptor beta chains were sequenced from one sample in a study of prognosis after radiotherapy for stage I lung cancer. Two rounds of multiplex PCR amplified TCR beta CDR3 from genomic DNA. Gene-specific primers for each TRBV and TRBJ gene drove first-round PCR. One entry per CDR3 protein results from TCRdb running MiXCR on the multiplex PCR reads. This table holds some 15,000 distinct CDR3 sequences, around 27% found once. Specimen: PBMCs, collected before or after stereotactic body radiation therapy (not recorded which). The source of these receptors is a donor at least 50 years old with non-small cell lung cancer.

This clonotype rates as medium-sized. The chain has TRBV6-1 and TRBJ2-2; D is possibly TRBD2 (6 bases). Germline loops: CDR1 MNHNS, CDR2 SASEGT. The V gene lost 6 bases and the J gene lost 6 bases, with 23 bases spanning the gap. The CDR3 extends over 17 amino acids. In DNA, the CDR3 is TGTGCCAGCAGCCTTGAATATGGGGGGATCGGCCCCGGGGAGCTGTTTTTT. It is translated as CASSLEYGGIGPGELFF.

This clonotype was seen ten or more times. The chain has TRBV5-4 and TRBJ2-1; no firm D call. Germline CDR1 is SGHNT and CDR2 is YYREEE (reference sequence). Trimming cost V 4 bases and J 4 bases, with 12 bases left between them. This CDR3 spans 14 amino acids. CDR3 sequence: CASSPEIGYNEQFF. CDR3 DNA sequence: TGTGCCAGCAGCCCCGAAATAGGGTACAATGAGCAGTTCTTC.

Points on this clonotype: The junction shows a germline mismatch at one end, possibly a read error. The J gene is TRBJ2-7, the V gene TRBV4-1; a weak D match, TRBD1 (6 bases). Per germline, CDR1 MGHRA and CDR2 YSYEKL. The CDR3 has 13 amino acids. CDR3 protein: CASNQYRVYEQYF. As DNA, the CDR3 is TGCGCCAGCAACCAATACAGGGTGTACGAGCAGTACTTC.

The sample holds many counts of this clonotype. This could be a read error, since a much larger clone is one nucleotide away. This rearrangement joins TRBV7-2 to TRBJ2-1, with D tentatively TRBD2 (6 bases). Germline V CDR1 and CDR2: SGHTA, FQGNSA. V gave up 1 base and J gave up 8 bases, with 15 bases separating them. The CDR3 has 15 residues. CDR3 in amino acids: CASSLGPDRRDEQFF. The CDR3 DNA reads as TGTGCCAGCAGCTTAGGGCCGGATAGGAGGGATGAGCAGTTCTTC.

By share, this clonotype ranks as medium-sized (0.01 to 0.1%). This chain uses TRBV28 with TRBJ1-2; possible D gene TRBD1, 5 bases. Trimming left V 2 bases short and J 5 bases short, with 9 bases between. Per the germline V gene, CDR1 is MDHEN and CDR2 is SYDVKM. The CDR3 is made up of 13 amino acids. Written as DNA, the CDR3 is TGTGCCAGCAGTTTAAGGGGCAGTTATGGCTACACCTTC. Protein: CASSLRGSYGYTF.

This clonotype was observed at least ten times. The chain employs TRBV5-1 and TRBJ2-2; 8 bases are shared with TRBD2. The junction had 7 bases not matched to a gene; V was cut back by 5 bases and J by 7 bases. Germline V gives CDR1 SGHRS, CDR2 YFSETQ. The CDR3 runs to 14 residues. CDR3 nucleotide sequence: TGCGCCAGCAGTATCGGGGGGGCCAGCGGGGAGCTGTTTTTT. Its protein product is CASSIGGASGELFF.

The table lists this clonotype with a few counts. This likely came from a read error, as a far larger clone is one base away. The chain has TRBV6-6 and TRBJ2-1; D unclear. The V gene lost 0 bases and the J gene lost 6 bases, with 24 bases spanning the gap. The CDR3 spans 19 residues. The germline V gene has CDR1 MNHNY and CDR2 SVGAGI (reference sequence). The CDR3, as DNA: TGTGCCAGCAGTTACTCAACGGTTTTGTCCTGGAGACCCCCCAATGAGCAGTTCTTC. Translating it yields CASSYSTVLSWRPPNEQFF.

This clonotype was seen many times. The V gene is TRBV13, the J gene TRBJ2-2, with 12 bases aligning to TRBD1. Germline assignment: CDR1 PRHDT and CDR2 FYEKMQ (reference sequence). With 1 base clipped from V and 9 bases from J, the junction kept 9 bases outside the gene matches. The CDR3 is made up of 17 amino acids. The CDR3: CASSLAVGDRGRRELFF. CDR3 sequence (DNA): TGTGCCAGCAGCTTAGCCGTGGGGGACAGGGGGCGCCGGGAGCTGTTTTTT.

A single count supports this clonotype. The chain uses TRBV2 and TRBJ1-5; D ambiguous. The CDR3 length is 14 residues. The germline V gene encodes CDR1 SNHLY and CDR2 FYNNEI. With 3 bases removed from V and 11 bases from J, the gap between germline ends came to 17 bases. CDR3 sequence reads: CASSDVLIQQTQHF. In DNA form, the CDR3 reads TGTGCCAGCAGTGATGTCCTGATTCAACAGACCCAGCATTTT.

This clonotype was detected many times. The chain links TRBV20-1 to TRBJ1-4; D not resolved. Between the trimmed V and J ends, which lost 3 bases and 2 bases, there was a span of 10 bases. The CDR3 sequence is 14 residues long. Germline assignment: CDR1 DFQATT and CDR2 SNEGSKA (reference sequence). The CDR3: CSARGSYTNEKLFF. CDR3 DNA sequence: TGCAGTGCTAGGGGGAGCTACACTAATGAAAAACTGTTTTTT.

This clonotype has a count of ten or more. The chain is built from TRBV10-3 and TRBJ2-3; D is undetermined. CDR1 is ENHRY and CDR2 is SYGVKD in the germline V gene. This CDR3 region has 14 residues. V shed 3 bases and J shed 0 bases, with 7 bases lying between them. For the CDR3, the DNA is TGTGCCATCAGTGACAGGCAGAGCACAGATACGCAGTATTTT. Its protein product is CAISDRQSTDTQYF.

This clonotype has ten or more counts. The chain couples TRBV29-1 to TRBJ2-1; 10 positions agree with TRBD1. The J segment lost 10 bases and the V segment lost 7 bases, leaving 10 bases of the junction unmatched. The CDR3 contains 13 residues. Germline CDR1 and CDR2: SQVTM and ANQGSEA. The DNA of the CDR3 is TGCAGCGGAACCGGGACAGGGGCTGGGGAGCAGTTCTTC. It is translated as CSGTGTGAGEQFF.

This clonotype is deemed medium-sized. The J gene is TRBJ1-2, the V gene TRBV27, with 7 bases identical to TRBD1. Trimming cost V 5 bases and J 4 bases; bases outside gene matches: 10. The germline gives CDR1 MNHEY, CDR2 SMNVEV (reference sequence). This CDR3 is 15 amino acids long. The CDR3 loop is CASSPLTGNFYGYTF. The CDR3 DNA is TGTGCCAGCAGTCCTTTGACAGGGAATTTCTATGGCTACACCTTC.

Judged by abundance, this clonotype is medium-sized. In DNA form, the CDR3 reads TGTGCCTGGAATGTACCCAATGGCTACACCTTC. Translation gives CAWNVPNGYTF. The rearrangement links TRBV30 to TRBJ1-2; no reliable D call. Trimming stripped 4 bases from V and 6 bases from J, with 9 bases between. The germline V gene has CDR1 GTSNPN and CDR2 SVGIG (reference sequence). The CDR3 contains 11 residues. The whole variable domain, filled in from reference TRBV30 and TRBJ1-2, reads SQTIHQWPATLVQPVGSPLSLECTVEGTSNPNLYWYRQAAGRGLQLLFYSVGIGQISSEVPQNLSASRPQDRQFILSSKKLLLSDSGFYLCAWNVPNGYTFGSGTRLTVV.

Note on this clonotype: One base separates it from a far larger clone, so it is likely a read error. The chain combines TRBV12-3 or TRBV12-4 with TRBJ2-7, with D possibly being TRBD2 (5 bases). The CDR3 has 13 amino acids. The V and J ends lost 5 bases and 0 bases respectively, with 8 bases between them. The CDR3, as DNA: TGTGCCAGCAGTAACGGGAACTCCTACGAGCAGTACTTC. It translates to CASSNGNSYEQYF.

Points on this clonotype: This sequence is one base from a far larger clone and is likely a read error. The rearrangement uses TRBV6-4 and TRBJ1-6; no reliable D call. The germline V gene has CDR1 MRHNA and CDR2 SNTAGT. This CDR3 has 13 residues. This CDR3 reads CASRGDPASHLHF. CDR3 nucleotide sequence: TGTGCCAGCCGCGGAGACCCTGCCTCACACCTCCACTTT.

The chain links TRBV6-9 to TRBJ2-1, with TRBD2 matching over 9 bases. CDR1 is MNHGY and CDR2 is SVAAGI in the germline V gene. This CDR3 has 14 residues. The J segment lost 5 bases and the V segment lost 8 bases, leaving 7 bases of the junction unmatched. DNA of the CDR3: TGTGCCAGCGTGACTAGCGGTCCTAACAATGAGCAGTTCTTC. Protein product: CASVTSGPNNEQFF.

The chain links TRBV12-5 to TRBJ2-1; TRBD2 aligns across 14 bases. This CDR3 is 17 amino acids long. In germline, CDR1 is LGHNT, CDR2 FRNRAP. Trimming cost V 1 base and J 7 bases; bases outside gene matches: 6. CDR3 bases: TGTGCTAGTGGTTTGGGACTAGCGGGAGGGCCAGGAAATGAGCAGTTCTTC. Residues: CASGLGLAGGPGNEQFF.

Comments on this clonotype: The CDR3 ends on some other residue instead of the conserved phenylalanine or tryptophan, so this is likely a read error. The chain recombines TRBV6-2 or TRBV6-3 with TRBJ1-2; D not certain. This CDR3 spans 13 amino acids. The germline V gene encodes CDR1 MNHEY and CDR2 SVGEGT. For the CDR3, the DNA is TGTGCCAGCAGTTACCTCACCAACTATGGGTACACCTTA. Its translation: CASSYLTNYGYTL.

The chain recombines TRBV6-2 or TRBV6-3 with TRBJ2-2; 8 bases fit TRBD2. Trimming took 10 bases from V and 3 from J; bases not matched to a gene: 7. Per the germline V gene, CDR1 is MNHEY and CDR2 is SVGEGT. This CDR3 spans 14 amino acids. In DNA form, the CDR3 reads TGTGCCAACACGAAAGCGGGGGACACCGGGGAGCTGTTTTTT. This translates into CANTKAGDTGELFF.

This clonotype ranks as medium-sized. The chain joins TRBV20-1 to TRBJ2-7; tentatively, D is TRBD1 (6 bases). The germline V gene has CDR1 DFQATT and CDR2 SNEGSKA (reference sequence). The CDR3 totals 13 residues. V was pared by 4 bases and J by 1 base, with 11 bases between. Here the CDR3 DNA reads TGCAGTGCTACAGGGGCTGGTTCCTACGAGCAGTACTTC. Its translation: CSATGAGSYEQYF.

This clonotype came up many times. This chain joins TRBV5-1 and TRBJ2-3; 8 bases are a match to TRBD2. V dropped 4 bases and J dropped 5; count of bases not matched to a gene: 21. Germline loops: CDR1 SGHRS, CDR2 YFSETQ. This CDR3 contains 19 residues. The CDR3, as DNA: TGCGCCAGCAGCCTGGACTGGCTAGTCGGGGGGGCCGGTAGAGATACGCAGTATTTT. The encoded protein is CASSLDWLVGGAGRDTQYF.

This clonotype has ten or more counts. The J gene is TRBJ1-1, the V gene TRBV14; TRBD1 is a possible D gene (5 bases). Germline assignment: CDR1 SGHDN and CDR2 FVKESK. CDR3 length: 17 residues. Trimming stripped 3 bases from V and 5 bases from J, with 22 bases between. For the CDR3, the DNA is TGTGCCAGCAGCCAGTCCCTGGGGCGGGTTGGGAAGACTGAAGCTTTCTTT. Its protein is CASSQSLGRVGKTEAFF.

This clonotype was detected many times. The chain couples TRBV7-8 to TRBJ2-7; TRBD2 is a possible D gene (6 bases). Trimming took 2 bases from V and 5 from J, leaving 13 bases between them. Germline CDR1 reads SGHVS; CDR2 reads FQNEAQ. The CDR3 is 14 residues long. The CDR3 DNA sequence: TGTGCCAGCAGCTTACGGGCGGGGCTCCACGAGCAGTACTTC. Translation: CASSLRAGLHEQYF.